The clone carrying this T cell receptor beta chain occurred once. The record originates from a study of OX40 agonist ivuxolimab in advanced cancers. On the study more broadly: While on treatment, patients had intravenous ivuxolimab at 0.01 to 10 mg/kg every 2 weeks.

Using immunoSEQ multiplex PCR, the repertoire was profiled, and TCRdb retains in-frame clones only, with some absent. The table shows 100,000 or so clones, with around 82% occurring only once. This sequence was found in an adult with an advanced solid tumor such as melanoma, head and neck, liver or kidney cancer. Specimen: CD4+ or CD8+ T cells sorted from blood, collected in a trial of the OX40 agonist ivuxolimab.

The CDR3 nucleotides read TGTGCCAGCAGTTACTCGGCGACAGGGAGCGCAGAGACCCAGTACTTC. Amino acids: CASSYSATGSAETQYF. V gene TRBV6-5 combines with J gene TRBJ2-5; 7 bases align to TRBD1. J was trimmed by 4 bases and V by 0 bases; bases with no gene match: 8. This CDR3 is built from 16 residues. Germline assignment: CDR1 MNHEY and CDR2 SVGAGI.